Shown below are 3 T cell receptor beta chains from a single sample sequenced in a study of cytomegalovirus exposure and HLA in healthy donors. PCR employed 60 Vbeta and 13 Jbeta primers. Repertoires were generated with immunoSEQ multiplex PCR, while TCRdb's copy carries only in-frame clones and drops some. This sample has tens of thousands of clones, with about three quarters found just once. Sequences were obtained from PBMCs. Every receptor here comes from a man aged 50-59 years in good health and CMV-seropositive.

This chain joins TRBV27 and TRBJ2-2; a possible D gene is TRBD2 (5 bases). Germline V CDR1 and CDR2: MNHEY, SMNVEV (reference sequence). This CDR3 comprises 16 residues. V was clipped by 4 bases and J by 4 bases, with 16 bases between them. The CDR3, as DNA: TGTGCCAGCAGTTCGGCTAGCCCCCGAGGCACCGGGGAGCTGTTTTTT. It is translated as CASSSASPRGTGELFF.

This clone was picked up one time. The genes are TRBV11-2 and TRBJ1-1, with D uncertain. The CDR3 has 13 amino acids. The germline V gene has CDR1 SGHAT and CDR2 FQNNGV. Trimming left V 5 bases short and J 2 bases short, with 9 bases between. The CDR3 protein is CASSVQVNTEAFF. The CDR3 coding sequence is TGTGCCAGCAGCGTTCAGGTTAACACTGAAGCTTTCTTT.

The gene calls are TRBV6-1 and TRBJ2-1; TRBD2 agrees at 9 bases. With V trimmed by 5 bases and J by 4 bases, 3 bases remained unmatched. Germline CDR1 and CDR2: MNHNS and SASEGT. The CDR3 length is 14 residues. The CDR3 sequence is CASSWTSEYNEQFF. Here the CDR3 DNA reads TGTGCCAGCAGTTGGACTAGCGAGTACAATGAGCAGTTCTTC.